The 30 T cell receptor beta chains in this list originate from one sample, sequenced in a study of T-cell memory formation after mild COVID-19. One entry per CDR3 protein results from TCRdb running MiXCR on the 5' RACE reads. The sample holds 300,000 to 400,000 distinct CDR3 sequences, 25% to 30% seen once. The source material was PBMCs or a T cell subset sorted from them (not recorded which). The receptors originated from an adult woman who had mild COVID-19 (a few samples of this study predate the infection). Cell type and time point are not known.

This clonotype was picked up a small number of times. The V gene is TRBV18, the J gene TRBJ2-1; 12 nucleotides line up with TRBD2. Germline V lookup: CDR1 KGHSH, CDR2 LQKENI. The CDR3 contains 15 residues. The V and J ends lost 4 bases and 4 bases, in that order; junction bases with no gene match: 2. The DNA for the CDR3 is TGTGCCAGCTCACTCACTAGCGGGAGGTACAATGAGCAGTTCTTC. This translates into CASSLTSGRYNEQFF.

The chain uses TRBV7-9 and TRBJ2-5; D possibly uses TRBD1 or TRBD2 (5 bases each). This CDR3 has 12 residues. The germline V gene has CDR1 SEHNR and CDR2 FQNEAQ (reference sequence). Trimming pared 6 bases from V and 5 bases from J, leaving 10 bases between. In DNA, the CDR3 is TGTGCCAGCAGGTTCGAGGGGGAGACCCAGTACTTC. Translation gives CASRFEGETQYF.

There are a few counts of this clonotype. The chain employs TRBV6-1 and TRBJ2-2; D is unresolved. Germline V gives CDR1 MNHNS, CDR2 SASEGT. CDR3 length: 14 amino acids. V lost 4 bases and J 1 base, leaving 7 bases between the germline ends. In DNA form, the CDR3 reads TGTGCCAGCAGTGGGGAAGTGAACACCGGGGAGCTGTTTTTT. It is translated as CASSGEVNTGELFF.

This CDR3 reads CASSPTHYEQYF. CDR3 DNA sequence: TGTGCCAGCAGCCCCACGCACTACGAGCAGTACTTC. V usage is TRBV7-8 and J usage is TRBJ2-7; no clear D gene. Germline V gives CDR1 SGHVS, CDR2 FQNEAQ. Trimming removed 5 bases at V and 3 bases at J, with 8 bases between. There are 12 residues in the CDR3.

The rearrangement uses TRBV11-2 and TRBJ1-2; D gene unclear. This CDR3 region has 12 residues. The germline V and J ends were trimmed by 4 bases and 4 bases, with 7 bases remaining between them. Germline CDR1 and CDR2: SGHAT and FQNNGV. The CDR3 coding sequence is TGTGCCAGCAGCTGGCCCCCCTATGGCTACACCTTC. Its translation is CASSWPPYGYTF.

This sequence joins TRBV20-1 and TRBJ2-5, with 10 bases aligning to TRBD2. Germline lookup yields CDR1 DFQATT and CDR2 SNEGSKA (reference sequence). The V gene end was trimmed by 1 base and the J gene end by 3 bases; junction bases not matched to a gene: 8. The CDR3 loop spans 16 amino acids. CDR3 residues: CSARGTSGGAEETQYF. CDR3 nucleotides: TGCAGTGCTAGAGGGACGAGCGGGGGGGCAGAAGAGACCCAGTACTTC.

Here the CDR3 DNA reads TGTGCCAGCAGCCCTCGGGTAGACGTACGGAACACTGAAGCTTTCTTT. Translation: CASSPRVDVRNTEAFF. The chain is built from TRBV9 and TRBJ1-1; D is unresolved. Germline assignment: CDR1 SGDLS and CDR2 YYNGEE. V lost 4 bases and J 1 base, leaving 17 bases between the germline ends. This CDR3 has 16 residues. Filled out from reference TRBV9 and TRBJ1-1, the complete variable domain reads DSGVTQTPKHLITATGQRVTLRCSPRSGDLSVYWYQQSLDQGLQFLIQYYNGEERAKGNILERFSAQQFPDLHSELNLSSLELGDSALYFCASSPRVDVRNTEAFFGQGTRLTVV.

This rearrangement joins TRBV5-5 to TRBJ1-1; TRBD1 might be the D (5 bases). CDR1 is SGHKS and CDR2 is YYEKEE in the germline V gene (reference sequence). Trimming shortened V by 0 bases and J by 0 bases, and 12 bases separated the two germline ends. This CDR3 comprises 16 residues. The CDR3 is CASSLDGRVMNTEAFF. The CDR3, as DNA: TGTGCCAGCAGCTTGGATGGCAGGGTCATGAACACTGAAGCTTTCTTT.

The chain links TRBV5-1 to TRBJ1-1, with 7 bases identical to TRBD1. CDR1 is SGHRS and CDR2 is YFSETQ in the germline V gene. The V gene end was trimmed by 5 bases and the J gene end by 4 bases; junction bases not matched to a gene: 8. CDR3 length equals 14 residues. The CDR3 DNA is TGCGCCAGCAGACAGGGGCGTTCGGCCACTGAAGCTTTCTTT. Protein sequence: CASRQGRSATEAFF.

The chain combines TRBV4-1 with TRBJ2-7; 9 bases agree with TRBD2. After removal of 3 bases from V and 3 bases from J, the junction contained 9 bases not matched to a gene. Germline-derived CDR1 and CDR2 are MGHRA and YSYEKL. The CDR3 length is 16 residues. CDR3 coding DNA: TGCGCCAGCAGCCATGCCGCGGGGGGGCTAGTCTACGAGCAGTACTTC. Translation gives CASSHAAGGLVYEQYF.

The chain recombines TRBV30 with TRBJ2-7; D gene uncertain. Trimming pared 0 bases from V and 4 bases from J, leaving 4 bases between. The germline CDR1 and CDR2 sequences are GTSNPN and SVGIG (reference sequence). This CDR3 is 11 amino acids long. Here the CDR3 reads CAWSVFYEQYF. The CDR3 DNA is TGTGCCTGGAGTGTATTTTACGAGCAGTACTTC.

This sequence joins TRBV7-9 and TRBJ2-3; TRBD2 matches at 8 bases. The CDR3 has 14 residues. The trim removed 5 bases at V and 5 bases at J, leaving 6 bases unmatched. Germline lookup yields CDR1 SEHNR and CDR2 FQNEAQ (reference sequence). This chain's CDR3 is CASSPGTRIDTQYF. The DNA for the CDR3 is TGTGCCAGCAGCCCCGGGACTAGGATAGATACGCAGTATTTT.

The CDR3 region is CASSTDRGLPPSYNEQFF. As DNA, the CDR3 is TGTGCCAGCAGCACGGACAGGGGACTACCTCCCTCCTACAATGAGCAGTTCTTC. The V gene is TRBV21-1, the J gene TRBJ2-1; no DNA check was done on the table's D call, TRBD1. TRBV21-1 is a known pseudogene. The CDR3 has 18 amino acids.

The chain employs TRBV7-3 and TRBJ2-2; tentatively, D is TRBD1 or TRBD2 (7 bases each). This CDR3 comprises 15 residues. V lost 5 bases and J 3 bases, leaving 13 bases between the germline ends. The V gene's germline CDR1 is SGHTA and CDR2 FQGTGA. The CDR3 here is CASSPGGAYTGELFF. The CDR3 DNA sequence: TGTGCCAGCAGCCCAGGGGGGGCGTACACCGGGGAGCTGTTTTTT.

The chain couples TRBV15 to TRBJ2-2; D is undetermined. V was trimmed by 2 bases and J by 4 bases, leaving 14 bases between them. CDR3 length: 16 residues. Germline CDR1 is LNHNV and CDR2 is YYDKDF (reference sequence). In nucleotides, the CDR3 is TGTGCCACCAGCAGATCTCTGGGCGTATCCACCGGGGAGCTGTTTTTT. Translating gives CATSRSLGVSTGELFF. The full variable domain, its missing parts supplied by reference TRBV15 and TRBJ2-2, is DAMVIQNPRYQVTQFGKPVTLSCSQTLNHNVMYWYQQKSSQAPKLLFHYYDKDFNNEADTPDNFQSRRPNTSFCFLDIRSPGLGDTAMYLCATSRSLGVSTGELFFGEGSRLTVL.

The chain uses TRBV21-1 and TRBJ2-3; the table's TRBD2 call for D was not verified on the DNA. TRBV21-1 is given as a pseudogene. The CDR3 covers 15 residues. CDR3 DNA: TGTGCCAGCAGTCACCTAGCGGGAACGGAAGATACGCAGTATTTT. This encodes CASSHLAGTEDTQYF.

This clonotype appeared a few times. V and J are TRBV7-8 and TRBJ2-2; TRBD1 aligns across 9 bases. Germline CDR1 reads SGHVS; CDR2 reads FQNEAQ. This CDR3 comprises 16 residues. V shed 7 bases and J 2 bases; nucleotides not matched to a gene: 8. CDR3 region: CASIGRGQGNTGELFF. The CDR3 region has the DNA TGTGCCAGCATCGGTCGGGGACAGGGTAACACCGGGGAGCTGTTTTTT.

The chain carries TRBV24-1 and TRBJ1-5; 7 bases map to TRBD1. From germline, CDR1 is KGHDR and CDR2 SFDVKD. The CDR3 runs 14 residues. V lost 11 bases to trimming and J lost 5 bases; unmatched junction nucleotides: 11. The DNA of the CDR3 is TGTGCCATATCCGACAGGGCGGGACATCAGCCCCAGCATTTT. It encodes CAISDRAGHQPQHF.

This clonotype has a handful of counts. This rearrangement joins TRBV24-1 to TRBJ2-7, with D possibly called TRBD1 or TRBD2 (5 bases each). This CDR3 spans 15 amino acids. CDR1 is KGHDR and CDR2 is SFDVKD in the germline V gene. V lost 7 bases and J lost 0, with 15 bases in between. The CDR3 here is CATSETGASSYEQYF. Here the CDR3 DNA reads TGTGCCACCAGCGAGACCGGGGCGAGCTCCTACGAGCAGTACTTC.

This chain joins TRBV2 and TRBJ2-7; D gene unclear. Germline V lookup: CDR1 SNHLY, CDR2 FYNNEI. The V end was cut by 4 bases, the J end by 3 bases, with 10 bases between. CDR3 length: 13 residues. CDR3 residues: CASSVRADYEQYF. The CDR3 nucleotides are TGTGCCAGCAGTGTTCGGGCCGACTACGAGCAGTACTTC. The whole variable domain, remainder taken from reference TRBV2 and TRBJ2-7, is EPEVTQTPSHQVTQMGQEVILRCVPISNHLYFYWYRQILGQKVEFLVSFYNNEISEKSEIFDDQFSVERPDGSNFTLKIRSTKLEDSAMYFCASSVRADYEQYFGPGTRLTVT.

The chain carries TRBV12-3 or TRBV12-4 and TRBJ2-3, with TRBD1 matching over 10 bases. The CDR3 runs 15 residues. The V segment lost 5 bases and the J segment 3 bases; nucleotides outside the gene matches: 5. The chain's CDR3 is CASSRDRGWTDTQYF. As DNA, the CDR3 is TGTGCCAGCAGTAGGGACAGGGGTTGGACAGATACGCAGTATTTT.

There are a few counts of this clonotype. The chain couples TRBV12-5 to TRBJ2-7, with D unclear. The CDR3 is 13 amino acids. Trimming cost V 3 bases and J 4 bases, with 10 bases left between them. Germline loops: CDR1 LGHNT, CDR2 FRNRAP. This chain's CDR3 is CASGLAPSYEQYF. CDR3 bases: TGTGCTAGTGGTTTAGCTCCTTCATACGAGCAGTACTTC.

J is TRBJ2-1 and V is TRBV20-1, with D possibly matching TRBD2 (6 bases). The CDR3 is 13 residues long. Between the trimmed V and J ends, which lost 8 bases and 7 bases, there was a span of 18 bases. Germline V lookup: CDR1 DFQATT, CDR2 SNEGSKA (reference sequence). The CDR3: CSRDGGVGNEQFF. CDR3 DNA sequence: TGCAGTCGGGACGGGGGAGTTGGGAATGAGCAGTTCTTC.

The CDR3 reads CASTPDRDYGYTF. CDR3 DNA sequence: TGTGCCAGCACTCCGGACAGGGACTATGGCTACACCTTC. This chain links TRBV12-3 or TRBV12-4 with TRBJ1-2; TRBD1 aligns across 8 bases. The V segment lost 7 bases and the J segment 3 bases; nucleotides outside the gene matches: 4. The CDR3 runs 13 residues.

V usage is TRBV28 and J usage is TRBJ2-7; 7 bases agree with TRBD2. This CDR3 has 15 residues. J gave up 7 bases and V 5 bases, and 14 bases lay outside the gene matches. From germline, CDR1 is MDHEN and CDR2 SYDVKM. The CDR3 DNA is TGTGCCAGCAGTCCACGGGACTATGAGACGGGGGAGCAGTACTTC. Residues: CASSPRDYETGEQYF.

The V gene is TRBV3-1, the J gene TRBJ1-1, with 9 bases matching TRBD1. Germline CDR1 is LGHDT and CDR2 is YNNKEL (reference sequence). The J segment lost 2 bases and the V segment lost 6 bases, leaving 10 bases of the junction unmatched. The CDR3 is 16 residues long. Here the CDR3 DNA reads TGTGCCAGCAGGGACAGGGGCAAGACCTCAAACACTGAAGCTTTCTTT. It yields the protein CASRDRGKTSNTEAFF.

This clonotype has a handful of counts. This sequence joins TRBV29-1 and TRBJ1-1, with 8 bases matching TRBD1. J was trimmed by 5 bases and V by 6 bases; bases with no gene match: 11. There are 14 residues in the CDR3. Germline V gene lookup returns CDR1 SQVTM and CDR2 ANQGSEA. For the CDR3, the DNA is TGCAGCGTCGGTCTGGACAGGGTGGGGACTGAAGCTTTCTTT. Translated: CSVGLDRVGTEAFF.

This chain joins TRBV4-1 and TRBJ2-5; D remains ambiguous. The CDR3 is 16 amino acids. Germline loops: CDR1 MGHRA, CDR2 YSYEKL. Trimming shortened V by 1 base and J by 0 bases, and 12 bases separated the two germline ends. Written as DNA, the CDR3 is TGCGCCAGCAGCCAAGGACCCTTAACCCACCAAGAGACCCAGTACTTC. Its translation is CASSQGPLTHQETQYF.

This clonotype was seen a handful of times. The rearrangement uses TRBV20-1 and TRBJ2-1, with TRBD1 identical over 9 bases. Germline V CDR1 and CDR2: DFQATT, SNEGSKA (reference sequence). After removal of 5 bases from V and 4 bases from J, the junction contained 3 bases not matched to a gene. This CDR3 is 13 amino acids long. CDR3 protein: CSAGTGRYNEQFF. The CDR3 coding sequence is TGCAGTGCTGGGACAGGGCGGTACAATGAGCAGTTCTTC.

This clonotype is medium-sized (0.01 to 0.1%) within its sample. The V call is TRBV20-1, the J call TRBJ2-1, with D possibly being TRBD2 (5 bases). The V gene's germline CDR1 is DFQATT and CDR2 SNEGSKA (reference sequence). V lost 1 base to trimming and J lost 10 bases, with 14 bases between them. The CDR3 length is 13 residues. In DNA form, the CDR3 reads TGCAGTGCTAGAGGGACTCTTGCTGGAGAGCAGTTCTTC. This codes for CSARGTLAGEQFF.